The present TCR beta chain was sequenced within a study of CD8+ T cells in alopecia areata. Trimming left V 7 bases short and J 3 bases short, with 16 bases between. Per the germline V gene, CDR1 is LNHDA and CDR2 is SQIVND (reference sequence). This CDR3 has 15 residues. This clone was detected only a few times. This sample's treatment: oral pan-JAK inhibitor, 5-10 mg twice daily. cDNA prepared by RNA extraction and subsequent reverse transcription served as the template for sequencing. Clones were read by immunoSEQ multiplex PCR, and TCRdb kept only the in-frame ones, dropping some. Of about 220,000 clones listed, under 60% are singletons.

The source material was CD4+ T cells sorted from blood, sampled at week 4, from a patient treated with tofacitinib. The clonotype comes from a human donor with alopecia areata. V usage is TRBV19 and J usage is TRBJ2-1, with D perhaps assigned TRBD1 or TRBD2 (6 bases each). The CDR3: CASTRVGGNYNEQFF. The CDR3 coding sequence is TGTGCCAGTACTCGGGTGGGGGGCAACTACAATGAGCAGTTCTTC.